The present entry profiles one TCR beta chain with its context. What it binds is not known. These data belong to a study of T-cell memory formation after mild COVID-19. Study-wide context: TCR clusters mostly belonged to single donors.

This CDR3 is 16 amino acids long. V was clipped by 5 bases and J by 4 bases, with 18 bases between them. The germline CDR1 and CDR2 sequences are MNHEY and SMNVEV (reference sequence). General study results and limits: Clones that contracted from day 15 to 85 had balanced CD4/CD8; later expanders were CD4+ biased. Memory cells collected pre-infection included some clones that later responded, suggesting cross-reactive memory joined.

TCRdb used MiXCR to reprocess the 5' RACE reads, holding one entry per CDR3 protein. Counted here are approximately 100,000 distinct CDR3 sequences, 20% to 25% occurring once; the ten biggest clones make up roughly 41%. The sequence was obtained from a man between 18 and 29 years old who had mild COVID-19 (a few samples of this study predate the infection). Cell type and time point are not known. What was sequenced was PBMCs or a T cell subset sorted from them (not recorded which). V is TRBV27 and J is TRBJ2-1, with D possibly being TRBD2 (6 bases). The CDR3 loop reads CASSPLTSSFYNEQFF. The CDR3 DNA is TGTGCCAGCAGTCCCCTTACTAGCAGCTTTTACAATGAGCAGTTCTTC.